The TCR beta chain described here comes from a study of T cell clusters in autoimmune cytopenias. The CDR3 is 16 amino acids. Germline-derived CDR1 and CDR2 are SGHKS and YYEKEE (reference sequence). On this clonotype: Its antigen remains unknown.

TRB was amplified from 250 ng of peripheral blood genomic DNA per sample. Overall study findings and caveats: The T cell clusters came from computational analysis alone and lack functional validation. Active autoimmune hepatitis patients had approximately 3-fold fewer exclusive TRB clusters than healthy donors.

TRB rearrangements were amplified by touch-down multiplex PCR with mixed TRB-A/B primers. TCRdb re-called the multiplex PCR reads and catalogs CDR3 proteins one per entry, DNA excluded. The sample table sets out approximately 12,000 distinct CDR3 sequences. These data were also filed under a second study, of T cell repertoires in aging, cancer and after chemotherapy. From that study: Donors were grouped into six age bands spanning 30 or younger through 70 or older. Rebound thymic output was suggested by rising median generation probability during chemotherapy in each cancer cohort.

V is TRBV5-5 and J is TRBJ1-1; TCRdb's D call, TRBD1, is unchecked because there is no DNA. Sequencing was done on a sample of peripheral blood. The source is a human donor in good health. The CDR3 reads CASSLASDRGHAEAFF.